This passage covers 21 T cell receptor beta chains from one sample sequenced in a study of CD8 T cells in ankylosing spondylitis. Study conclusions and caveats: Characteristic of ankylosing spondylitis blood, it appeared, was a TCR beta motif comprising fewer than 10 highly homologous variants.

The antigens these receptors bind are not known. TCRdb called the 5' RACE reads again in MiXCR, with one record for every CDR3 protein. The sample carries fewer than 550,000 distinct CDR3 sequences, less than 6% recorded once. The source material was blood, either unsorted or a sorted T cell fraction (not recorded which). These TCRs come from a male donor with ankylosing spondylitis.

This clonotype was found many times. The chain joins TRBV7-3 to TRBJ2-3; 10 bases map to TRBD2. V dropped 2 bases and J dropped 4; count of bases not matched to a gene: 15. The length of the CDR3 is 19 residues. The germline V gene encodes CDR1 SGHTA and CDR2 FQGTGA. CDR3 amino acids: CASSLLPYAQRGGPDTQYF. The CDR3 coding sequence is TGTGCCAGCAGCTTACTGCCCTATGCCCAGCGGGGGGGCCCAGATACGCAGTATTTT.

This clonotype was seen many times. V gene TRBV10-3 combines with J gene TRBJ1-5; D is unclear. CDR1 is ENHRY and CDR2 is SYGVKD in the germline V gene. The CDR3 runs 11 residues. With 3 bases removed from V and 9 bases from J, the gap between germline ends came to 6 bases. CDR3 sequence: CAISDPWPQHF. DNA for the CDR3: TGTGCCATCAGTGACCCCTGGCCCCAGCATTTT.

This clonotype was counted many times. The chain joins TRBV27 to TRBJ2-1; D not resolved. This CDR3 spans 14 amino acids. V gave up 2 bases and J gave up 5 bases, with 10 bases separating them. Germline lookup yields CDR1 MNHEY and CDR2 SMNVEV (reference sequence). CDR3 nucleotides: TGTGCCAGCAGTTTAGGCTACCCCGACAATGAGCAGTTCTTC. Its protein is CASSLGYPDNEQFF.

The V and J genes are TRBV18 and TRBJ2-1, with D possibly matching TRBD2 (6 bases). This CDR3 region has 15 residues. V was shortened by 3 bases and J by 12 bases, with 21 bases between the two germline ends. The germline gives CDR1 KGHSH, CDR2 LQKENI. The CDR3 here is CASSPSLGLGAGQFF. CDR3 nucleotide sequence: TGTGCCAGCTCACCGTCCCTTGGTCTGGGAGCGGGGCAGTTCTTC.

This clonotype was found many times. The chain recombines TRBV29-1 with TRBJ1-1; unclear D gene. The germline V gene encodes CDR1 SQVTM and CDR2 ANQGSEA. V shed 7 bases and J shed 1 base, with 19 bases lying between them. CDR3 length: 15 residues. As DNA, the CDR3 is TGCAGCGCAAAATACGGTGTCCGAACGAACACTGAAGCTTTCTTT. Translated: CSAKYGVRTNTEAFF.

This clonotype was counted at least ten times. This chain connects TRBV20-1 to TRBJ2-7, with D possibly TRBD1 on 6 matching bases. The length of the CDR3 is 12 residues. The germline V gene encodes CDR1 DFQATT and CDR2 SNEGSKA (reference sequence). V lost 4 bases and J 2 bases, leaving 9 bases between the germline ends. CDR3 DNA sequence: TGCAGTGCTAACAGGGATGCCTACGAGCAGTACTTC. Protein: CSANRDAYEQYF.

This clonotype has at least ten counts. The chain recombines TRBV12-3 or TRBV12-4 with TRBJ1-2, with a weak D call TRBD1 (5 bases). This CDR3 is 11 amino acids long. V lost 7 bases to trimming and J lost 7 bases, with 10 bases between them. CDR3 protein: CASKGVGGYTF. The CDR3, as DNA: TGTGCCAGCAAAGGGGTTGGTGGCTACACCTTC.

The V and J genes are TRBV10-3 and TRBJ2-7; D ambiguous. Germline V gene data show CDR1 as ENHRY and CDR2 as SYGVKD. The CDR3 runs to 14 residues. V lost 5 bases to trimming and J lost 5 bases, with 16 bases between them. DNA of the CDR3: TGTGCCATCAGTCTGGGTCCTAGTAACCACGAGCAGTACTTC. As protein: CAISLGPSNHEQYF.

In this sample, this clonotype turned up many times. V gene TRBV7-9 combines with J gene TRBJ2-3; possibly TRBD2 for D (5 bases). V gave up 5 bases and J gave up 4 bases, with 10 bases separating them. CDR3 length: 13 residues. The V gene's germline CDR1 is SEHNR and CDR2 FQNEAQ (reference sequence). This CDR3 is CASSPRTPDTQYF. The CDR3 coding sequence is TGTGCCAGCAGCCCCCGGACTCCAGATACGCAGTATTTT.

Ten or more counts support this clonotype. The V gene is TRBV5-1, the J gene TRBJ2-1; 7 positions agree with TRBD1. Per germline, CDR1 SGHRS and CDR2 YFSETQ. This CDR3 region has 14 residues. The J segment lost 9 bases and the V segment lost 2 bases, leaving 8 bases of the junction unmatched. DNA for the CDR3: TGCGCCAGCAGCTTTCAGTTTCCAGGGGGTGAGCAGTTCTTC. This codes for CASSFQFPGGEQFF.

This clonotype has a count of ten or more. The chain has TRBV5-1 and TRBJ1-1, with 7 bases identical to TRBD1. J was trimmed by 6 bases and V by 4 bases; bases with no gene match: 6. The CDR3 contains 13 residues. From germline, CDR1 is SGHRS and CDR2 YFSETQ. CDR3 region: CASSQGGYPEAFF. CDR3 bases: TGCGCCAGCAGCCAGGGGGGGTACCCTGAAGCTTTCTTT. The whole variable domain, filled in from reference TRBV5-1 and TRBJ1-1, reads KAGVTQTPRYLIKTRGQQVTLSCSPISGHRSVSWYQQTPGQGLQFLFEYFSETQRNKGNFPGRFSGRQFSNSRSEMNVSTLELGDSALYLCASSQGGYPEAFFGQGTRLTVV.

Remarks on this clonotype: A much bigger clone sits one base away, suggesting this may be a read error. The DNA of the CDR3 is TGCACCGTTGAAGCCAGGGAGGATGAGACCCAGTACTTC. This translates into CTVEAREDETQYF. The rearrangement uses TRBV29-1 and TRBJ2-5, with TRBD2 as a possible D gene (6 bases). Germline lookup yields CDR1 SQVTM and CDR2 ANQGSEA. The CDR3 consists of 13 residues.

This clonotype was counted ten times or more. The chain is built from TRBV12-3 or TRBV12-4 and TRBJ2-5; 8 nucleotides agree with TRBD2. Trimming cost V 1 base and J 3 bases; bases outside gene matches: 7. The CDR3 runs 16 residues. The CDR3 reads CASSLGAGADEETQYF. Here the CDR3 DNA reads TGTGCCAGCAGTTTAGGAGCGGGAGCGGACGAAGAGACCCAGTACTTC.

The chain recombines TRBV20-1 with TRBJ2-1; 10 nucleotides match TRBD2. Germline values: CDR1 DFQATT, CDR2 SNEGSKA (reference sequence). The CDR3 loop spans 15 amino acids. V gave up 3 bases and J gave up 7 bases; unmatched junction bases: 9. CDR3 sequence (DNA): TGCAGTGCTAGCCTCCGAGCGGGAGGGCCTAATGAGCAGTTCTTC. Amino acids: CSASLRAGGPNEQFF.

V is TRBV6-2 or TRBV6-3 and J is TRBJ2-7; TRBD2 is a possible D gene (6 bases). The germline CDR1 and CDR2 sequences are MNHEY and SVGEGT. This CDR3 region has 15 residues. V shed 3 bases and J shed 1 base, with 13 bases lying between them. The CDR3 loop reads CASSYRGGVSYEQYF. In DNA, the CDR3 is TGTGCCAGCAGTTATAGAGGCGGGGTTTCCTACGAGCAGTACTTC.

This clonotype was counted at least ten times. The CDR3 coding sequence is TGTGCCAGCAGCTATTTGGGGGCGGACACCGGGGAGCTGTTTTTT. Translating it yields CASSYLGADTGELFF. The chain uses TRBV7-9 and TRBJ2-2; tentatively, D is TRBD1 (6 bases). The CDR3 consists of 15 residues. Germline-derived CDR1 and CDR2 are SEHNR and FQNEAQ (reference sequence). V lost 4 bases, J lost 3 bases, and 12 bases lay in between. Drawing the rest from reference TRBV7-9 and TRBJ2-2, the complete variable domain is DTGVSQNPRHKITKRGQNVTFRCDPISEHNRLYWYRQTLGQGPEFLTYFQNEAQLEKSRLLSDRFSAERPKGSFSTLEIQRTEQGDSAMYLCASSYLGADTGELFFGEGSRLTVL.

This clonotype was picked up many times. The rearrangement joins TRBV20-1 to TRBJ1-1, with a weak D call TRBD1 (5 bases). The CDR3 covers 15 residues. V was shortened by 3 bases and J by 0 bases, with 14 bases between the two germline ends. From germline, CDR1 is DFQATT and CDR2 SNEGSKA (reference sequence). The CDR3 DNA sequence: TGCAGTGCTAGGCTCAGGGCTAAGTTGAACACTGAAGCTTTCTTT. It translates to CSARLRAKLNTEAFF.

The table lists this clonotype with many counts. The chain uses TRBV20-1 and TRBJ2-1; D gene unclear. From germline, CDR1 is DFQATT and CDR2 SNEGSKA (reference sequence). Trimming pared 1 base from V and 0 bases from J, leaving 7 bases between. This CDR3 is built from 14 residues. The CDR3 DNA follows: TGCAGTGCTAGAGCCGCACGCTCCTACAATGAGCAGTTCTTC. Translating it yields CSARAARSYNEQFF.

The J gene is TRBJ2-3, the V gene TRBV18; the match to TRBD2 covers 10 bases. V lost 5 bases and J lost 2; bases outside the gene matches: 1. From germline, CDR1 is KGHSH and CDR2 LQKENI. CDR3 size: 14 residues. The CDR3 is CASSGTSDTDTQYF. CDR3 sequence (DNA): TGTGCCAGCTCAGGGACTAGCGACACAGATACGCAGTATTTT.

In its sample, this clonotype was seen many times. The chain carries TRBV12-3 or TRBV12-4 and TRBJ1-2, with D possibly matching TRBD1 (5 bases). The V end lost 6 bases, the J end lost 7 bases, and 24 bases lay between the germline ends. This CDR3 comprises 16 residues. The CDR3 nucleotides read TGTGCCAGCAGCCATGATTCGACAGCAATATCTTCTGGCTACACCTTC. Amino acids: CASSHDSTAISSGYTF.

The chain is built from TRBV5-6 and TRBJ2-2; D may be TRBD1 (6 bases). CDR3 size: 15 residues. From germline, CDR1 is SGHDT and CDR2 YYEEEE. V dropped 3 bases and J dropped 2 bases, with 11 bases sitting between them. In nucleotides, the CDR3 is TGTGCCAGCAGCTACTCCGGGACAAACACCGGGGAGCTGTTTTTT. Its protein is CASSYSGTNTGELFF.